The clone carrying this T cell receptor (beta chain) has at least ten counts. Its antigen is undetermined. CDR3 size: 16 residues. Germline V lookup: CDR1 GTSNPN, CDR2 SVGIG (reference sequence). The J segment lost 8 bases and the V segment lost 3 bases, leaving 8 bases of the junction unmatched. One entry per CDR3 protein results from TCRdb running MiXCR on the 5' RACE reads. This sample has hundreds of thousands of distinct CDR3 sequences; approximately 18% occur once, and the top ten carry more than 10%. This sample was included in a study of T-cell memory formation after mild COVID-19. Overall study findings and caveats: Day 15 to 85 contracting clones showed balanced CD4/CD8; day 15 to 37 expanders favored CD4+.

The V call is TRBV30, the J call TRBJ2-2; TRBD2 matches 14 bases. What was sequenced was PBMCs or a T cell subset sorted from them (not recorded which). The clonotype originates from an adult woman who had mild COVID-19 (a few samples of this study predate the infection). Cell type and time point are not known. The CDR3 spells CAWRGPGLAGEGELFF. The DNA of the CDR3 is TGTGCCTGGAGGGGGCCGGGACTAGCGGGGGAAGGGGAGCTGTTTTTT.